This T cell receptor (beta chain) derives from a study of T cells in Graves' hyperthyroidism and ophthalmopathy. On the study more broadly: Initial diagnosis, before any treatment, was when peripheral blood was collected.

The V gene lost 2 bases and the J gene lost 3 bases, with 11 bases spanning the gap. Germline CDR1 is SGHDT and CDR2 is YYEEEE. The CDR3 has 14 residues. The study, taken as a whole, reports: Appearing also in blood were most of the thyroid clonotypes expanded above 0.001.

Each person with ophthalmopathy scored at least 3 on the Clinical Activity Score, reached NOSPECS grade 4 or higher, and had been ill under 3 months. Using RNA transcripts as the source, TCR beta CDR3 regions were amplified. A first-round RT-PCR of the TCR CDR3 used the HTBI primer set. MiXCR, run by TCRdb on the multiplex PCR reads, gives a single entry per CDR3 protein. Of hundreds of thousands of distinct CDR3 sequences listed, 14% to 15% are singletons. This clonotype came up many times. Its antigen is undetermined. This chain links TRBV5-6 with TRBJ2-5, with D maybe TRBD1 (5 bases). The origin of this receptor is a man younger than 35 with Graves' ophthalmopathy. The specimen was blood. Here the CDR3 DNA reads TGTGCCAGCAGCTTCGAGGACAAGGAAGAGACCCAGTACTTC. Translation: CASSFEDKEETQYF.